This entry features one T cell receptor beta chain sequence. The data were obtained in a study of OX40 agonist ivuxolimab in advanced cancers. Study-level information: As their treatment, patients were administered ivuxolimab, an agonistic anti-OX40 (CD134) antibody.

With baseline, cycle 4 day 1, and cycle 7 day 1 as timepoints, blood was sampled. CDR1 is LNHDA and CDR2 is SQIVND in the germline V gene (reference sequence). The CDR3 extends over 13 amino acids. Trimming took 6 bases from V and 5 from J, leaving 14 bases between them. Generated by immunoSEQ multiplex PCR, the TCRdb table keeps only in-frame clones and is missing some. The table has some 70,000 clones, approximately 90% seen once; the top ten hold about 1.3%. The source material was CD4+ or CD8+ T cells sorted from blood, sampled in a trial of the OX40 agonist ivuxolimab. The TCR comes from an adult with an advanced solid tumor such as melanoma, head and neck, liver or kidney cancer. The genes are TRBV19 and TRBJ2-7; D is perhaps TRBD1 or TRBD2 (5 bases each). In DNA form, the CDR3 reads TGTGCCAGTAGCCGGTGGGGGTTAGACGAGCAGTACTTC. Residues: CASSRWGLDEQYF.